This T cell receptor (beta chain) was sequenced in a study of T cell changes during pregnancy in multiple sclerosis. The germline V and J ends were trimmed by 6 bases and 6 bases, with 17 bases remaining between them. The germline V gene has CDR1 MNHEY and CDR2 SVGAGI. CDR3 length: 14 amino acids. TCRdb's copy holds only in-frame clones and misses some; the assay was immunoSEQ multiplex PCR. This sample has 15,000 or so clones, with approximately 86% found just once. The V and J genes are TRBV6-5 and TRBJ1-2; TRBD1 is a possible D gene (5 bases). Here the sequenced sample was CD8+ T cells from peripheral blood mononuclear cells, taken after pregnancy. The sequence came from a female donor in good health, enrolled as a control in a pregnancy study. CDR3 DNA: TGTGCCAGCAGGGTGGGAACAGGTCGGCATGGCTACACCTTC. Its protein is CASRVGTGRHGYTF.